The entry below gives a single TCR beta chain sequence along with its context. In the original workflow: Reference gene primer amplification gave estimated nucleated cell counts. Clones were read by immunoSEQ multiplex PCR, and TCRdb kept only the in-frame ones, dropping some. That table is the source of V, J and clone size, and D and trimming were worked out from the DNA. Of 250,000 to 350,000 clones in the sample, about 89% were seen once. The data derive from a study of blood T cell repertoires in COVID-19. Study as a whole: The United States, Italy and Spain were the sources of the acute and convalescent COVID-19 samples.

This CDR3 has 15 residues. V was clipped by 4 bases and J by 5 bases; unmatched bases: 5. CDR1 and CDR2 from the germline V gene are SGHRS and YFSETQ. This receptor was obtained from a woman aged 50 to 65 who had recovered from COVID-19. The rearrangement uses TRBV5-1 and TRBJ2-2, with 10 bases fitting TRBD2. The sequenced sample was peripheral blood. The CDR3 protein is CASSVTSGATGELFF. The CDR3 DNA reads TGCGCCAGCAGCGTAACTAGCGGGGCGACCGGGGAGCTGTTTTTT.